This T cell receptor (beta chain) was profiled in a study of cytomegalovirus exposure and HLA in healthy donors. V lost 5 bases and J lost 4; bases outside the gene matches: 8. The germline gives CDR1 MNHEY, CDR2 SVGAGI. The CDR3 is 15 amino acids. The PCR had 60 Vbeta and 13 Jbeta primers. Assay: immunoSEQ multiplex PCR; the TCRdb copy retains only in-frame clones and omits some. This sample has approximately 150,000 clones, with 60% to 85% found just once. This clonotype was sampled from a woman between 18 and 29 years old in good health and CMV-seronegative. V is TRBV6-5 and J is TRBJ1-5; 7 bases align to TRBD1. Specimen: PBMCs. The chain's CDR3 is CASSRTGVPNQPQHF. CDR3 in DNA: TGTGCCAGCAGTAGGACAGGAGTACCTAATCAGCCCCAGCATTTT.